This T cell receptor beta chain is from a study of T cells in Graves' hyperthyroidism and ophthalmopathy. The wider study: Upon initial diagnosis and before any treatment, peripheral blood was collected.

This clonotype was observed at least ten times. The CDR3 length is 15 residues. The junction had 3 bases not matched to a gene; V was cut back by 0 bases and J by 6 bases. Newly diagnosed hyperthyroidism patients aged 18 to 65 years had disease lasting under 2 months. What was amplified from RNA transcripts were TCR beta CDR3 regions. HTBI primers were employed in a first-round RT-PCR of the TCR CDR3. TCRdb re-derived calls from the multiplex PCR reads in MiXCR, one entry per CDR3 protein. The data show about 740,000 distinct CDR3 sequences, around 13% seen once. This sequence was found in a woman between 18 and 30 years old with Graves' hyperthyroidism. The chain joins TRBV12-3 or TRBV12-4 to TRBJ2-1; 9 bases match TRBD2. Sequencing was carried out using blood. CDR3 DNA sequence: TGTGCCAGCAGTTTAGCTGGGACTAGCACCAATGAGCAGTTCTTC. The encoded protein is CASSLAGTSTNEQFF.